This T cell receptor (beta chain) came from a study of T cell clonality in common variable immunodeficiency. From germline, CDR1 is SNHLY and CDR2 FYNNEI. The ends were cut back, 9 bases at V and 6 bases at J, with 18 bases in the middle. The CDR3 is 13 amino acids. Whole-study results and caveats: TCRbeta clonality was increased in CVID versus healthy controls. Shared TCRbeta clones were fewer between CVID subjects than controls. Common variable immunodeficiency TCR beta sequences reportedly had fewer deletions and N-nucleotide insertions.

Most patients and controls had Caucasian heritage. Assay: immunoSEQ multiplex PCR; the TCRdb copy retains only in-frame clones and omits some. Observed in the sample are 45,000 to 55,000 clones, none of them singletons. Ten or more counts support this clone. The antigen remains undetermined. The read terminates 3 residues ahead of where the CDR3 ends, so the germline J gene completes it. The clonotype comes from a person aged 18 to 75 in good health. The material sequenced was peripheral blood mononuclear cells. The rearrangement uses TRBV2 and TRBJ2-7, with D perhaps matching TRBD1 (6 bases). Incomplete CDR3 DNA: TGTGCCAGTGCCGGGACACCTCTTGTCGAG. Protein product: CASAGTPLVE. The whole CDR3 protein reads CASAGTPLVEQYF.